Sequencing of this T cell receptor (beta chain) was carried out in a study of blood T cell repertoires in COVID-19. Study as a whole: From the United States, Italy and Spain came samples of acute and convalescent COVID-19. Sources were T cells, B-cell-depleted T cells, or PBMCs; the material itself was cDNA or gDNA.

Original handling: Researchers report that nucleated cell counts were estimated from reference gene primer amplification. Only in-frame clones appear in the TCRdb table, and some are missing; sequencing was by immunoSEQ multiplex PCR. Clone size and V and J calls were adopted from that table, with D and trimming inferred from the DNA. The sample carries fewer than 150,000 clones, roughly three quarters recorded once. Input material: peripheral blood. The TCR was taken from a man older than 75 with acute or convalescent COVID-19.

CDR3 coding DNA: TGTGCCGCCCGCGGCGATATGACCAAAAACATTCAGTACTTC. It is translated as CAARGDMTKNIQYF. The rearrangement joins TRBV6-5 to TRBJ2-4; D not resolved. The CDR3 spans 14 residues. V was trimmed by 11 bases and J by 2 bases, leaving 16 bases between them. Germline V gene lookup returns CDR1 MNHEY and CDR2 SVGAGI.